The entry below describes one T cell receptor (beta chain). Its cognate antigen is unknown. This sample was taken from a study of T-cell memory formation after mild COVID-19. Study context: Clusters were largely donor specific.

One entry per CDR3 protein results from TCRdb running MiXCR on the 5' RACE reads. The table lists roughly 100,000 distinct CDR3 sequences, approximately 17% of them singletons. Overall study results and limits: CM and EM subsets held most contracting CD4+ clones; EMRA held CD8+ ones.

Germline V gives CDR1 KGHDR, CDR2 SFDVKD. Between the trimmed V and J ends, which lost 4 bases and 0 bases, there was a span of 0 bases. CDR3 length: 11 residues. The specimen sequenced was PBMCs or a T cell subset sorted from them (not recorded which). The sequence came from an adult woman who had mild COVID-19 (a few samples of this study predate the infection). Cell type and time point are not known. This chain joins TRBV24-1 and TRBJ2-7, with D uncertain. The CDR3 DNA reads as TGTGCCACCAGTGACTCCTACGAGCAGTACTTC. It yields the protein CATSDSYEQYF.